The next 2 T cell receptor beta chains were all read from a single sample in a study of cytomegalovirus exposure and HLA in healthy donors. 13 Jbeta primers and 60 Vbeta primers were used for the PCR. Method: immunoSEQ multiplex PCR; TCRdb's copy keeps in-frame clones and lacks some. Of 150,000 to 200,000 clones in the sample, approximately 82% are singletons; the top ten hold 6.4%. Sequencing input: PBMCs. The origin of the receptors is a man aged 50 or older in good health and CMV-seropositive.

J is TRBJ2-1 and V is TRBV5-4; 7 bases match TRBD1. The CDR3 contains 16 residues. Looked up from germline, CDR1 is SGHNT and CDR2 is YYREEE (reference sequence). V trimming: 0 bases; J trimming: 5 bases; junction bases outside the gene matches: 8. Here the CDR3 DNA reads TGTGCCAGCAGCTTGGACCCAGGGGGTCTCAACAATGAGCAGTTCTTC. Its protein product is CASSLDPGGLNNEQFF.

This clone was detected a few times. V usage is TRBV19 and J usage is TRBJ2-6; weak D call: TRBD2 (6 bases). Trimming cost V 5 bases and J 2 bases, with 25 bases left between them. This CDR3 contains 20 residues. CDR1 is LNHDA and CDR2 is SQIVND in the germline V gene (reference sequence). CDR3 amino acids: CASSFAPTLQGGTGANVLTF. CDR3 nucleotides: TGTGCCAGTAGTTTTGCGCCGACCCTCCAGGGAGGTACTGGGGCCAACGTCCTGACTTTC. The complete variable domain, with remaining parts taken from reference TRBV19 and TRBJ2-6, reads DGGITQSPKYLFRKEGQNVTLSCEQNLNHDAMYWYRQDPGQGLRLIYYSQIVNDFQKGDIAEGYSVSREKKESFPLTVTSAQKNPTAFYLCASSFAPTLQGGTGANVLTFGAGSRLTVL.